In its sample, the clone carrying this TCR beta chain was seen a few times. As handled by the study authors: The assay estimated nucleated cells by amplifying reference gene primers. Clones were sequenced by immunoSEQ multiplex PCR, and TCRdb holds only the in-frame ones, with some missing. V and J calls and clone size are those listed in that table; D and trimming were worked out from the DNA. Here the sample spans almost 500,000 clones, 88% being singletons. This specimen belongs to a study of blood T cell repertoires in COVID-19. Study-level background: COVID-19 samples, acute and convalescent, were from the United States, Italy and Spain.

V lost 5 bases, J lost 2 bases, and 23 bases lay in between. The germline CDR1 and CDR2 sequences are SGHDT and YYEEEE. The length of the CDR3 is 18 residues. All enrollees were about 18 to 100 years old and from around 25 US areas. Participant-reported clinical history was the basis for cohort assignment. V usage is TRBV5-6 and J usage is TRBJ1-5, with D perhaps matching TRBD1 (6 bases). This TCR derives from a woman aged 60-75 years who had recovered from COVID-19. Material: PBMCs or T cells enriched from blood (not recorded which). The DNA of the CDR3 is TGTGCCAGCAGGGACAGCGCTTCTAGCCCCTTAGGCAATCAGCCCCAGCATTTT. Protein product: CASRDSASSPLGNQPQHF.